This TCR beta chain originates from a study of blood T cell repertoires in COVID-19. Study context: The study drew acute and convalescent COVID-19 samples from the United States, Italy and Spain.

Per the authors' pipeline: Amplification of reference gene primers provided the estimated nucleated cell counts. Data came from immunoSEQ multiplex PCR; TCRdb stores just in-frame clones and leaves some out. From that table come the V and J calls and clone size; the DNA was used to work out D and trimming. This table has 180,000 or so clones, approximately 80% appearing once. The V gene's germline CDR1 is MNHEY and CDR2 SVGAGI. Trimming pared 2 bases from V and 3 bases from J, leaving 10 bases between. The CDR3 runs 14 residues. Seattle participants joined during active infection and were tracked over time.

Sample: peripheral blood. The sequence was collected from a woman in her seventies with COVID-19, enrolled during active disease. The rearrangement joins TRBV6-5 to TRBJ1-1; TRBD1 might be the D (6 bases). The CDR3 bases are TGTGCCAGCAGTTACAGGGGGGGGGACACTGAAGCTTTCTTT. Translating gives CASSYRGGDTEAFF.